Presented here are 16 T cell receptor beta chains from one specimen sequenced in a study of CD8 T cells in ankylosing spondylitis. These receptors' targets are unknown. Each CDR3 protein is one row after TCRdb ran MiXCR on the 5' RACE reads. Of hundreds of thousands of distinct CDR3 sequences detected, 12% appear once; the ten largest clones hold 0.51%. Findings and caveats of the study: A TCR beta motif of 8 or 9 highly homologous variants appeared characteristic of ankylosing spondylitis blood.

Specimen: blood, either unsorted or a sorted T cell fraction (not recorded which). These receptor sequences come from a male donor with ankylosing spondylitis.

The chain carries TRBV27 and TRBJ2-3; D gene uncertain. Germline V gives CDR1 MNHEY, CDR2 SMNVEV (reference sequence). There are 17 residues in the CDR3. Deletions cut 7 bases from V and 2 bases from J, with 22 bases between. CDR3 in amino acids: CASNAVGSDGYTDTQYF. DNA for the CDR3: TGTGCCAGCAATGCCGTGGGGTCGGACGGTTACACAGATACGCAGTATTTT.

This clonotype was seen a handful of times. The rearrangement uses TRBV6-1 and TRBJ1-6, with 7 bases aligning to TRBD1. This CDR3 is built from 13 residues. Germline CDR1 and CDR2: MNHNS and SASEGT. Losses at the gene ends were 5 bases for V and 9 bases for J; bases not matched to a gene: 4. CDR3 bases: TGTGCCAGCAGTCCAGGGGGGCTTTCACCCCTCCACTTT. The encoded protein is CASSPGGLSPLHF.

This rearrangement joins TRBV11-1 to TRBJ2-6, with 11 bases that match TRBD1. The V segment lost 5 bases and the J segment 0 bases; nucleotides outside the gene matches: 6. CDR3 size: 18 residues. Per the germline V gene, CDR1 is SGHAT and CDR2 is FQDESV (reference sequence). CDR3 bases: TGTGCCAGCAGCCCAGGACAGGGGGCCCTCTCTGGGGCCAACGTCCTGACTTTC. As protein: CASSPGQGALSGANVLTF.

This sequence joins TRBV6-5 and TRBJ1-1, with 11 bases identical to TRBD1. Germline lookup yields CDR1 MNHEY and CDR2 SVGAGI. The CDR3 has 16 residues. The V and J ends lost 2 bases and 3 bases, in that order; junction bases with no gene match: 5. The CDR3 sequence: CASSYSLGQGDTEAFF. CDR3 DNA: TGTGCCAGCAGTTACAGCCTGGGACAGGGGGACACTGAAGCTTTCTTT.

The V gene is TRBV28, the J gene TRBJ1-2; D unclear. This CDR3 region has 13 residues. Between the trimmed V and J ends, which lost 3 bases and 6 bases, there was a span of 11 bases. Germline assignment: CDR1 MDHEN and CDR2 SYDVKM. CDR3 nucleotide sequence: TGTGCCAGCAGTTTCCGAAGGTTGGATGGCTACACCTTC. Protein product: CASSFRRLDGYTF.

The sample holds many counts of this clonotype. CDR3 region: CASSQDLDRAEAFF. The CDR3 bases are TGTGCCAGCAGCCAAGACCTGGACAGGGCTGAAGCTTTCTTT. V and J are TRBV3-1 and TRBJ1-1; 8 positions agree with TRBD1. Unmatched junction bases numbered 3, after V lost 0 bases and J lost 6 bases. This CDR3 comprises 14 residues. Germline lookup yields CDR1 LGHDT and CDR2 YNNKEL (reference sequence).

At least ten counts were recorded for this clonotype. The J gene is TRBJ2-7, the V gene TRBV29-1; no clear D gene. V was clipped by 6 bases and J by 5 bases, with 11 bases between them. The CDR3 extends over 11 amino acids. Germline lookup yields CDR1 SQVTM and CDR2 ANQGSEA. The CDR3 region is CSVARSDEQYF. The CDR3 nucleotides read TGCAGCGTGGCGAGGAGTGACGAGCAGTACTTC.

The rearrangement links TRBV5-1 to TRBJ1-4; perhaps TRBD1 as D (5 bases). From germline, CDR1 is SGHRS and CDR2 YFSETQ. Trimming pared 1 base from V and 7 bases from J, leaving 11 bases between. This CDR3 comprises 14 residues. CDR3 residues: CASSLPREGEKLFF. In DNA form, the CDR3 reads TGCGCCAGCAGCTTGCCCAGGGAGGGTGAAAAACTGTTTTTT.

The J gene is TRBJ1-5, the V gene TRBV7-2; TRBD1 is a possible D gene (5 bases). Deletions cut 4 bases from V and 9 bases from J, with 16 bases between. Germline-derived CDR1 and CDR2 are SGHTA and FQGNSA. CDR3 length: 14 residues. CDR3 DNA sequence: TGTGCCAGCAGCTCCAGGGCTCTCGTGTCGCCCCAGCATTTT. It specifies CASSSRALVSPQHF.

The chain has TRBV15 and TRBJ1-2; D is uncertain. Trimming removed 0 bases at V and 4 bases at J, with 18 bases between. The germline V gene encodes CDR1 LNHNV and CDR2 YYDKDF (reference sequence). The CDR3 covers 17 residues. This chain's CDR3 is CATSRDQAGDFFYGYTF. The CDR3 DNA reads TGTGCCACCAGCAGAGATCAAGCGGGAGACTTTTTCTATGGCTACACCTTC. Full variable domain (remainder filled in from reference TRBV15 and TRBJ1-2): DAMVIQNPRYQVTQFGKPVTLSCSQTLNHNVMYWYQQKSSQAPKLLFHYYDKDFNNEADTPDNFQSRRPNTSFCFLDIRSPGLGDTAMYLCATSRDQAGDFFYGYTFGSGTRLTVV.

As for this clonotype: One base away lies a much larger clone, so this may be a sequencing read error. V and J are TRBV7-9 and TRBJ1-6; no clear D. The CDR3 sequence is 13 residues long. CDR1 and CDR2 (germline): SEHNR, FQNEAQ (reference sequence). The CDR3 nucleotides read TGTGCCAACAGCTTAGCAGGTTATTCACCCCTCCACTTT. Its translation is CANSLAGYSPLHF.

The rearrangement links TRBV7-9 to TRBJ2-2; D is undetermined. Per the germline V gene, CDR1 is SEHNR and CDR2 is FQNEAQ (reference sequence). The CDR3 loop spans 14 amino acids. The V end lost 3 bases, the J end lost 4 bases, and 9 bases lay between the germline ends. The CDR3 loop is CASSFAGGTGELFF. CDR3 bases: TGTGCCAGCAGCTTTGCAGGTGGCACCGGGGAGCTGTTTTTT.

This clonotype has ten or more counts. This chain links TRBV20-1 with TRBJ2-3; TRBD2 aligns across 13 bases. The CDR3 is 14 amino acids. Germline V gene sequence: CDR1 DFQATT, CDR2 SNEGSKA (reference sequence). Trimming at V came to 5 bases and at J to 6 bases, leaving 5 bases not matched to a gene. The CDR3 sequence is CSAAGTSGTDTQYF. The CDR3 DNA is TGCAGTGCTGCCGGGACTAGCGGGACCGATACGCAGTATTTT.

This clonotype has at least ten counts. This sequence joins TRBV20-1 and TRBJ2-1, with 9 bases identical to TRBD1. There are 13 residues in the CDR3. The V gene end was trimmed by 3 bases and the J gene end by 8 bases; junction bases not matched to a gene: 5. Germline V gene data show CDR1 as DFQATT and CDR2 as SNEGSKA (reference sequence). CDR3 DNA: TGCAGTGCTAGGTGGGACAGGGACGATGAGCAGTTCTTC. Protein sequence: CSARWDRDDEQFF.

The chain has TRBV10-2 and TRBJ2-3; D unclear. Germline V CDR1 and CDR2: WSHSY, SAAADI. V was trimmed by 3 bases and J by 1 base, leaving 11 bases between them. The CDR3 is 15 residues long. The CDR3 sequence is CASSDPIKGTDTQYF. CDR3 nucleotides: TGCGCCAGCAGTGACCCGATTAAGGGCACAGATACGCAGTATTTT.

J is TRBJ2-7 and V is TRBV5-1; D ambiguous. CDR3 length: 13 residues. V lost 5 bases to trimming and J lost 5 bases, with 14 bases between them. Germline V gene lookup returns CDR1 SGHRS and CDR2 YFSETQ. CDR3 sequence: CASRNSESDEQYF. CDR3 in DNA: TGCGCCAGCAGAAACAGCGAAAGTGACGAGCAGTACTTC.